Listed below are T cell receptor beta chains from one sample, sequenced in a study of T cell responses to AZD1222 COVID-19 vaccine. The repertoire was sequenced with immunoSEQ multiplex PCR; TCRdb's copy has only in-frame clones and lacks some. The table includes about 81,000 clones, over 75% detected once. Sequenced material: peripheral blood, taken 28 days after the second AZD1222 dose. All receptors come from an adult who received the AZD1222 COVID-19 vaccine. The CDR3 runs from the conserved cysteine through the conserved F or W. D genes are given only for firm matches. The listing skips clone size in some rows; elsewhere it reads once, few, many or a size class.

>-|-|TRBJ1-1|TRBV6-4
TGTGCCAGCAGTGACAGGGAGAACACTGAAGCTTTCTTT
CASSDRENTEAFF
>-|TRBD1|TRBJ1-2|TRBV18
TGTGCCAGCTCACCGGACAGGGCGGACTATGGCTACACCTTC
CASSPDRADYGYTF
>-|TRBD1|TRBJ2-3|TRBV7-2
TGTGCCAGCAGCTGGGACAGCTTCACAGATACGCAGTATTTT
CASSWDSFTDTQYF
>few|-|TRBJ2-2|TRBV24-1
TGTGCCACCAGTGATACGGGGGGCGTCCAAACCGGGGAGCTGTTTTTT
CATSDTGGVQTGELFF
>-|-|TRBJ1-2|TRBV7-9
TGTGCCAGCACGGGGGGAATCTATGGCTACACCTTC
CASTGGIYGYTF
>-|TRBD1|TRBJ1-5|TRBV6-1
TGTGCCAGCAGTGGGTCGGACAGGGGAAGCAATCAGCCCCAGCATTTT
CASSGSDRGSNQPQHF
>-|-|TRBJ1-1|TRBV7-2
TGTGCCAGCAGCCCTGACAGTGTGAACACTGAAGCTTTCTTT
CASSPDSVNTEAFF
>once|-|TRBJ2-6|TRBV30
TGTGCCTGGAGCTTACCTTCTGGGGCCAACGTCCTGACTTTC
CAWSLPSGANVLTF
>-|-|TRBJ1-5|TRBV6-5
TGTGCCAGCAGTATGGCGGGGGGTCAGCCCCAGCATTTT
CASSMAGGQPQHF
>-|-|TRBJ1-2|TRBV7-2
TGTGCCAGCAGCCCTTCGTCCTATTATGGCTACACCTTC
CASSPSSYYGYTF
>-|-|TRBJ1-4|TRBV29-1
TGCAGCGTTGCGCAGGGTAGGGAAAAACTGTTTTTT
CSVAQGREKLFF
>-|-|TRBJ1-1|TRBV25-1
TGTGCCAGCAGTGAAGGGGGCTGGGTAACTGAAGCTTTCTTT
CASSEGGWVTEAFF
>-|TRBD1|TRBJ1-1|TRBV19
TGTGCCAGTCGGTCAGGGGGGATTAACACTGAAGCTTTCTTT
CASRSGGINTEAFF
>-|-|TRBJ1-1|TRBV3-1/TRBV3-2
TGTGCCAGCACCCCCCCCGGGGGCAACACTGAAGCTTTCTTT
CASTPPGGNTEAFF
>-|TRBD1|TRBJ1-1|TRBV6-5
TGTGCCAGCCGGGACAGGGGGCTTGGAGCTTTCTTT
CASRDRGLGAFF
>once|-|TRBJ2-2|TRBV28
TGTGCCAGCAGGACAGGTTCTATTACCGGGGAGCTGTTTTTT
CASRTGSITGELFF
>-|-|TRBJ1-5|TRBV4-1
TGCGCCAGCAGCCAAGATGAAACGAATTATAGCAATCAGCCCCAGCATTTT
CASSQDETNYSNQPQHF
>-|TRBD1|TRBJ1-2|TRBV28
TGTGCCAGCAGTTCCGTAAGGGGACAGGTTCTCTATGGCTACACCTTC
CASSSVRGQVLYGYTF
>-|-|TRBJ1-6|TRBV28
TGTGCCAGCTCTCCCCCCTATAATTCACCCCTCCACTTT
CASSPPYNSPLHF
>-|-|TRBJ2-2|TRBV4-1
TGCGCCAGCAGCCAAGAGGGAGGCACACGGTTGAACACCGGGGAGCTGTTTTTT
CASSQEGGTRLNTGELFF
>-|-|TRBJ1-2|TRBV5-5
TGTGCCAGCAGCTTACGCGGCGGCTATGGCTACACCTTC
CASSLRGGYGYTF
>once|-|TRBJ1-2|TRBV6-5
TGTGCCAGCAGTTACAGGGGGGGAATCTATGGCTACACCTTC
CASSYRGGIYGYTF
>-|-|TRBJ1-4|TRBV19
TGTGCCAGTACAGGAGGGGGGCGCTATGAAAAACTGTTTTTT
CASTGGGRYEKLFF
>-|TRBD1|TRBJ2-3|TRBV13
TGTGCCAGCAGCTTCAGACAGGGTCCAGATACGCAGTATTTT
CASSFRQGPDTQYF
>-|-|TRBJ2-1|TRBV6-5
TGTGCCAGCAGCCGGGGACGTTTTAATAGTGAGCAGTTCTTC
CASSRGRFNSEQFF
>once|-|TRBJ1-1|TRBV27
TGTGCCAGCAGTCCGCTCATTGGGCAAAACACTGAAGCTTTCTTT
CASSPLIGQNTEAFF
>-|TRBD2|TRBJ2-5|TRBV4-1
TGCGCCAGCAGCCAAACCGGGACTAACCAAGAGACCCAGTACTTC
CASSQTGTNQETQYF
>-|TRBD1|TRBJ1-4|TRBV7-9
TGTGCCAGCAGCCTACAGGGGGCGCGGGCTAATGAAAAACTGTTTTTT
CASSLQGARANEKLFF
>-|TRBD1|TRBJ1-2|TRBV10-2
TGCGCCAGCAGTGAGTTGAACAGGGGTTCCCCCTATGGCTACACCTTC
CASSELNRGSPYGYTF
>-|-|TRBJ2-7|TRBV7-9
TGTGCCAGCAGCCACACCCACCACGAGCAGTACTTC
CASSHTHHEQYF
>-|-|TRBJ2-7|TRBV4-3
TGCGCCAGCAGCCAAGCCCAGGGTGGCTACGAGCAGTACTTC
CASSQAQGGYEQYF
>-|TRBD1|TRBJ1-2|TRBV10-3
TGTGCCATCAGTGATACAGGGGCCCCTCGGTTTGAAGGCTACACCTTC
CAISDTGAPRFEGYTF
>-|-|TRBJ2-7|TRBV5-1
TGCGCCAGCAGCTTGGGAGGAGGAGCGCGATACGAGCAGTACTTC
CASSLGGGARYEQYF
>medium-sized|-|TRBJ2-5|TRBV12-3/TRBV12-4
TGTGCCAGCAGCCGCTCTTGGGGGGAGACCCAGTACTTC
CASSRSWGETQYF
>-|TRBD1|TRBJ1-2|TRBV6-5
TGTGCCAGCAGTTCCCCGGGACAGGGTGTAGGCTACACCTTC
CASSSPGQGVGYTF
>once|TRBD1|TRBJ1-5|TRBV28
TGTGCCAGCAGTTCGGGGACAGGGTCGGTAAGCAATCAGCCCCAGCATTTT
CASSSGTGSVSNQPQHF
>-|TRBD2|TRBJ2-5|TRBV5-1
TGCGCCAGCAGCTTAAGACTAGCGGGGGCCCAAGAGACCCAGTACTTC
CASSLRLAGAQETQYF
>-|-|TRBJ2-1|TRBV15
TGTGCCACCAGCAGAGATGGGTTTGAGCAGTTCTTC
CATSRDGFEQFF
>-|TRBD1|TRBJ1-5|TRBV7-2
TGTGCCAGCAGCAGCCAAGGGACAGATCTCAATCAGCCCCAGCATTTT
CASSSQGTDLNQPQHF
>-|TRBD1|TRBJ2-1|TRBV27
TGTGCCAGCAGTTTAGACAGGGGTAACTACAATGAGCAGTTCTTC
CASSLDRGNYNEQFF
>-|-|TRBJ1-1|TRBV24-1
TGTGCCACCCCGAATTCGGGACCGAGGTACACTGAAGCTTTCTTT
CATPNSGPRYTEAFF
>once|-|TRBJ2-3|TRBV13
TGTGCCAGCAGCTTAGGCCCCACTGGAGATACGCAGTATTTT
CASSLGPTGDTQYF
>-|-|TRBJ2-7|TRBV6-5
TGTGCCAGCTTTCCCGCGGGACAGACCTTATACGAGCAGTACTTC
CASFPAGQTLYEQYF
>-|-|TRBJ1-3|TRBV27
TGTGCCAGCAGTTTAGTTTTTGGAAACACCATATATTTT
CASSLVFGNTIYF
>-|TRBD1|TRBJ1-1|TRBV27
TGTGCCAGCAGTTTTAAGGGAACCCCGGGACAGGGGGCGGGTTGGACTGAAGCTTTCTTT
CASSFKGTPGQGAGWTEAFF
>-|-|TRBJ1-2|TRBV6-2/TRBV6-3
TGTGCCAGCAGTTATTTCCGCTATGGCTACACCTTC
CASSYFRYGYTF
>-|-|TRBJ1-2|TRBV7-9
TGTGCCAGCAGCTTAGGACAGAATGGCTACACCTTC
CASSLGQNGYTF
>-|-|TRBJ2-5|TRBV9
TGTGCCAGCAGCGTAGATGGGAGTGGAGAGACCCAGTACTTC
CASSVDGSGETQYF
>-|-|TRBJ2-3|TRBV5-1
TGCGCCAGCAGCTTAGCTGCCGGGACGGCTAGCACAGATACGCAGTATTTT
CASSLAAGTASTDTQYF
>-|-|TRBJ1-4|TRBV5-4
TGTGCCAGCAGCTTGGTGGGGCTTAGTGAAAAACTGTTTTTT
CASSLVGLSEKLFF